The present TCR beta chain was sequenced within a study of cytomegalovirus exposure and HLA in healthy donors. Trimming removed 0 bases from V and 3 bases from J; junction bases left unmatched: 2. The length of the CDR3 is 16 residues. Germline CDR1 reads SGHDN; CDR2 reads FVKESK. The PCR employed 60 Vbeta primers together with 13 Jbeta primers. The protocol was immunoSEQ multiplex PCR, while the TCRdb copy is restricted to in-frame clones and leaves out a portion. Of about 190,000 clones listed, more than 70% are singletons. The chain recombines TRBV14 with TRBJ2-1; 10 nucleotides line up with TRBD2. Sequencing input: PBMCs. The receptor was isolated from a man aged 30 to 39 in good health and CMV-seropositive. The DNA of the CDR3 is TGTGCCAGCAGCCAAGAGTTAGCGGGAGGCTACAATGAGCAGTTCTTC. Translating gives CASSQELAGGYNEQFF.